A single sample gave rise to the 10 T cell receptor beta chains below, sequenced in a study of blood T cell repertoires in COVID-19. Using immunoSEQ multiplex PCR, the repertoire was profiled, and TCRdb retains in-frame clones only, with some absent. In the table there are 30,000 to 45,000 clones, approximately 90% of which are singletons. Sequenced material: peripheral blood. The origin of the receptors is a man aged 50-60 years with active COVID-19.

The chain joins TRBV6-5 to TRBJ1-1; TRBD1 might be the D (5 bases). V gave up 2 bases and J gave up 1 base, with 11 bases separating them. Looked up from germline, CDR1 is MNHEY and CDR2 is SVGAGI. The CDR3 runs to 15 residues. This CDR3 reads CASSYTGGGNTEAFF. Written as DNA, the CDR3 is TGTGCCAGCAGTTACACAGGCGGGGGGAACACTGAAGCTTTCTTT.

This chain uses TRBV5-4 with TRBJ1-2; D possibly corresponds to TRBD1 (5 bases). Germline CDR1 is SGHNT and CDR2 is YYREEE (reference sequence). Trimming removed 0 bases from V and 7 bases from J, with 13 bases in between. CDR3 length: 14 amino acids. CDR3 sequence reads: CASSLGSGPGGYTF. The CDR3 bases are TGTGCCAGCAGCTTGGGGTCAGGGCCTGGTGGCTACACCTTC. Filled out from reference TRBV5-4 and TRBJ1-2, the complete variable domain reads ETGVTQSPTHLIKTRGQQVTLRCSSQSGHNTVSWYQQALGQGPQFIFQYYREEENGRGNFPPRFSGLQFPNYSSELNVNALELDDSALYLCASSLGSGPGGYTFGSGTRLTVV.

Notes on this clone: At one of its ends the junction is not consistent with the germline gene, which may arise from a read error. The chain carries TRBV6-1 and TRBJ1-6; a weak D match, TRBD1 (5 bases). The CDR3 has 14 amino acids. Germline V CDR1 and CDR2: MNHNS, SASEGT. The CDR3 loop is CASREGATNSPLHF. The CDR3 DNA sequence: TGTGCCAGCAGGGAAGGGGCTACGAATTCACCCCTCCACTTT.

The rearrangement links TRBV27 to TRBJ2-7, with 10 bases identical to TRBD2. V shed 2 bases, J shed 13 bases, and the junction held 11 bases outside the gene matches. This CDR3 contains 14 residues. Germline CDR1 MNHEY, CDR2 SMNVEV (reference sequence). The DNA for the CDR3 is TGTGCCAGCAGTTTAACCCCTACTAGCGGGGTAGGATACTTC. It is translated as CASSLTPTSGVGYF.

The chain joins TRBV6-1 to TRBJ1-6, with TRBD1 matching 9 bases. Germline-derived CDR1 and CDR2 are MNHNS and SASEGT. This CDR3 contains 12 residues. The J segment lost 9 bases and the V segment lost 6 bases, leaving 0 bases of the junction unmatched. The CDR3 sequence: CASRTGGSPLHF. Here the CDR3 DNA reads TGTGCCAGCAGGACAGGGGGTTCACCCCTCCACTTT.

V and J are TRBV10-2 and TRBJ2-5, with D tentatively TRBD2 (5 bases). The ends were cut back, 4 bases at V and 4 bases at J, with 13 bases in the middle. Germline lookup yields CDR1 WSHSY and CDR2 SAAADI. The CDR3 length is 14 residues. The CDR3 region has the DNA TGCGCCAGCAGTGGTAGCGTGAGAGGAGAGACCCAGTACTTC. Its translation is CASSGSVRGETQYF.

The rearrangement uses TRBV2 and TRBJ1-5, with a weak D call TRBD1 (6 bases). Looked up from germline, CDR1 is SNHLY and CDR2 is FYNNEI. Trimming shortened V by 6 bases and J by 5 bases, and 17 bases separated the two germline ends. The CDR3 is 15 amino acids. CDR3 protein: CASREDSSTYQPQHF. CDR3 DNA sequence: TGTGCCAGCAGAGAGGACAGTTCCACTTATCAGCCCCAGCATTTT.

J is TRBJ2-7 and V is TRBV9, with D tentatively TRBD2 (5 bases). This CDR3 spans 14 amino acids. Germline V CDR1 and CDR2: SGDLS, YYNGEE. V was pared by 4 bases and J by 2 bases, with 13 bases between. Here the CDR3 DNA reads TGTGCCAGCAGCATTGGGCTAGCCGCCTACGAGCAGTACTTC. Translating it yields CASSIGLAAYEQYF. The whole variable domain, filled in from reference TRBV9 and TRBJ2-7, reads DSGVTQTPKHLITATGQRVTLRCSPRSGDLSVYWYQQSLDQGLQFLIQYYNGEERAKGNILERFSAQQFPDLHSELNLSSLELGDSALYFCASSIGLAAYEQYFGPGTRLTVT.

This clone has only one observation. CDR3 DNA: TGTGCCAGCAGTTACCCGACAGGGGGGAACACTGAAGCTTTCTTT. The encoded protein is CASSYPTGGNTEAFF. The chain recombines TRBV6-6 with TRBJ1-1; 9 bases are a match to TRBD1. CDR1 is MNHNY and CDR2 is SVGAGI in the germline V gene (reference sequence). The CDR3 loop spans 15 amino acids. Trimming took 2 bases from V and 1 from J; bases not matched to a gene: 2.

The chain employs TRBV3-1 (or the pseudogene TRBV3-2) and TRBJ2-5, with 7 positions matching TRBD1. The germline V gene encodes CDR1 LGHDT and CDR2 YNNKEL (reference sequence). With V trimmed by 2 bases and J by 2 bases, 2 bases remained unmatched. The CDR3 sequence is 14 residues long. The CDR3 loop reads CASSQRGRQETQYF. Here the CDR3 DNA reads TGTGCCAGCAGCCAAAGGGGGCGACAAGAGACCCAGTACTTC.